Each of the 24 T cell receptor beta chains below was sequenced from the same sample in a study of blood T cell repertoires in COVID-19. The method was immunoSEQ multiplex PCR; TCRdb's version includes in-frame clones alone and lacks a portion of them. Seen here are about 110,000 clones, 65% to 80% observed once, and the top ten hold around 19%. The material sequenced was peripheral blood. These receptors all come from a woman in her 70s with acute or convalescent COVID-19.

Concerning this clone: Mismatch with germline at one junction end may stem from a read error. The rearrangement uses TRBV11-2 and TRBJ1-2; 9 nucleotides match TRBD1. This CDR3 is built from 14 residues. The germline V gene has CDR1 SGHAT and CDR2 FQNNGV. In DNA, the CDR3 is TGTGCCAGCAGCTTCTCATCGACGGGGACAGGGACGTCCTTC. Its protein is CASSFSSTGTGTSF.

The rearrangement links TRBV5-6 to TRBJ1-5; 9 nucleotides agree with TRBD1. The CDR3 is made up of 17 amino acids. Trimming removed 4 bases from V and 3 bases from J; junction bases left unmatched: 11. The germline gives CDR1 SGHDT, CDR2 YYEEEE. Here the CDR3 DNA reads TGTGCCAGCAGCACGGGACAGGGAGGCCCACTCAATCAGCCCCAGCATTTT. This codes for CASSTGQGGPLNQPQHF.

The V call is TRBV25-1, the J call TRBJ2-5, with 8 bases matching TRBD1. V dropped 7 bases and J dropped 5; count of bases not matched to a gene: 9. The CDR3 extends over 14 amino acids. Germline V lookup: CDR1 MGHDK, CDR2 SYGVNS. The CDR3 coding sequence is TGTGCCAGCATGACAGGGGCCATCGGGGAGACCCAGTACTTC. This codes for CASMTGAIGETQYF.

Here the CDR3 reads CASSETSGAYYEQYF. The CDR3 DNA sequence: TGCGCCAGCAGCGAAACTAGCGGGGCATACTACGAGCAGTACTTC. The chain joins TRBV5-1 to TRBJ2-7, with TRBD2 matching 10 bases. V trimming: 4 bases; J trimming: 3 bases; junction bases outside the gene matches: 7. This CDR3 has 15 amino acids. Germline V gene data show CDR1 as SGHRS and CDR2 as YFSETQ.

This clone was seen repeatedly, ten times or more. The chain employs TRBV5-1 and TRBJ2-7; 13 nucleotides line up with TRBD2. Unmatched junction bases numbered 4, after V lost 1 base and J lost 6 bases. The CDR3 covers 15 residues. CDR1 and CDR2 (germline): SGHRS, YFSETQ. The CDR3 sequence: CASSLTSGGAVEQYF. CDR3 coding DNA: TGCGCCAGCAGCTTGACTAGCGGGGGGGCAGTCGAGCAGTACTTC.

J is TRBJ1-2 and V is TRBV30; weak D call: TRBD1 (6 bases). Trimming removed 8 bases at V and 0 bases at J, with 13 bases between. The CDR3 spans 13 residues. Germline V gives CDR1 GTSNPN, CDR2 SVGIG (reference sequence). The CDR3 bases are TGTGCCCGAGGGTGGACAGCTAACTATGGCTACACCTTC. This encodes CARGWTANYGYTF.

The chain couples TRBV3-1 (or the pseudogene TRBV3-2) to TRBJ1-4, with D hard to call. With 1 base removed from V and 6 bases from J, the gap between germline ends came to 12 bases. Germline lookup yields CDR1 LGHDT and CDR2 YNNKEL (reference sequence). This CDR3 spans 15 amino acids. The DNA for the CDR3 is TGTGCCAGCAGCCAAGCCGGGGTAGTAGATGAAAAACTGTTTTTT. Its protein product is CASSQAGVVDEKLFF.

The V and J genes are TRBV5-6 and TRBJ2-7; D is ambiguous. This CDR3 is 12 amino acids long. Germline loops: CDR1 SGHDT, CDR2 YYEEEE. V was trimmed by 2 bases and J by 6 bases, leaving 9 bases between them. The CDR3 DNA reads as TGTGCCAGCAGCTTAGCCACCACCGAGCAGTACTTC. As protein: CASSLATTEQYF.

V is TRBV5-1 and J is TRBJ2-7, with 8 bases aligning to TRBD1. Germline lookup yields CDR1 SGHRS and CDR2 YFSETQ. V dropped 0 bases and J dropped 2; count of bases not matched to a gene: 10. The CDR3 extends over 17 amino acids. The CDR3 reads CASSLAWSGQGAYEQYF. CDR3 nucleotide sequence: TGCGCCAGCAGCTTGGCCTGGAGTGGACAGGGAGCCTACGAGCAGTACTTC.

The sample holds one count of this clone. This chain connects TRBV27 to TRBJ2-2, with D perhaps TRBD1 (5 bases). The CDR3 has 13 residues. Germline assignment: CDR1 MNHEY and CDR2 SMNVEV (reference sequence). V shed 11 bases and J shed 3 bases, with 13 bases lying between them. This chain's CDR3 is CASGRGHTGELFF. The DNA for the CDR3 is TGTGCCTCAGGGCGCGGACACACCGGGGAGCTGTTTTTT.

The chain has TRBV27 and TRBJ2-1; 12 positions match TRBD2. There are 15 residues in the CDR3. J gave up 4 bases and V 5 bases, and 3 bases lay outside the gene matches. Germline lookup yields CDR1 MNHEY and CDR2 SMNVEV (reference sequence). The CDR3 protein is CASSGLAGPYNEQFF. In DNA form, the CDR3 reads TGTGCCAGCAGTGGACTAGCGGGGCCATACAATGAGCAGTTCTTC.

CDR3 bases: TGCGCCAGCAGCCAAGAGTCTTCCCGTATTTATGGCTACACCTTC. Translated, it gives CASSQESSRIYGYTF. The chain is built from TRBV4-1 and TRBJ1-2; D is ambiguous. V was clipped by 0 bases and J by 5 bases, with 13 bases between them. There are 15 residues in the CDR3. Germline-derived CDR1 and CDR2 are MGHRA and YSYEKL.

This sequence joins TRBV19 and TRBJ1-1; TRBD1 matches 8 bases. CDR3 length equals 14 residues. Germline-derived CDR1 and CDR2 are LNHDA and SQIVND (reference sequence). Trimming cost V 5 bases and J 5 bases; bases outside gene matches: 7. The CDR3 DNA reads TGTGCCAGTAGTGACAGGGGATTGGGTACTGAAGCTTTCTTT. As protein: CASSDRGLGTEAFF. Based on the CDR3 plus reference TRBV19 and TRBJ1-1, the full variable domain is DGGITQSPKYLFRKEGQNVTLSCEQNLNHDAMYWYRQDPGQGLRLIYYSQIVNDFQKGDIAEGYSVSREKKESFPLTVTSAQKNPTAFYLCASSDRGLGTEAFFGQGTRLTVV.

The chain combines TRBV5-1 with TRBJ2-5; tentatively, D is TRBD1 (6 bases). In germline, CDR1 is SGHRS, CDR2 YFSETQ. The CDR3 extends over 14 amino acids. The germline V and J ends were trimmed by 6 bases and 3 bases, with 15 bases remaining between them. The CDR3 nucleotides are TGCGCCAGCAACCTGGGACACCAAAAAGAGACCCAGTACTTC. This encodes CASNLGHQKETQYF.

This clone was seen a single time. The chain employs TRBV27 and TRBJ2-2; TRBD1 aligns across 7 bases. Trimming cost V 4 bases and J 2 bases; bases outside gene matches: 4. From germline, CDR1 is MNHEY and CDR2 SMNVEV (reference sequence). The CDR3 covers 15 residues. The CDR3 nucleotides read TGTGCCAGCAGTTCCTGGACAGGAAACACCGGGGAGCTGTTTTTT. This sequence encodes CASSSWTGNTGELFF.

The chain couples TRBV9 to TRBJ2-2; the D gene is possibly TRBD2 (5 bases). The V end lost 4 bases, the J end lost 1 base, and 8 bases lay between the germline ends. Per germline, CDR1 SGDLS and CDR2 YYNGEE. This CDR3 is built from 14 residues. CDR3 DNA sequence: TGTGCCAGCAGCCTCGAGGGGAACACCGGGGAGCTGTTTTTT. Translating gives CASSLEGNTGELFF.

CDR3 DNA sequence: TGTGCTAGTGGTCGATCGTCAGGGGTCGTCACTGAAGCTTTCTTT. Protein product: CASGRSSGVVTEAFF. V gene TRBV12-5 combines with J gene TRBJ1-1; TRBD1 might be the D (6 bases). CDR3 length: 15 amino acids. Germline V gene data show CDR1 as LGHNT and CDR2 as FRNRAP. V was trimmed by 5 bases and J by 4 bases, leaving 17 bases between them. Using reference TRBV12-5 and TRBJ1-1 for the parts outside the CDR3, the full variable domain is DARVTQTPRHKVTEMGQEVTMRCQPILGHNTVFWYRQTMMQGLELLAYFRNRAPLDDSGMPKDRFSAEMPDATLATLKIQPSEPRDSAVYFCASGRSSGVVTEAFFGQGTRLTVV.

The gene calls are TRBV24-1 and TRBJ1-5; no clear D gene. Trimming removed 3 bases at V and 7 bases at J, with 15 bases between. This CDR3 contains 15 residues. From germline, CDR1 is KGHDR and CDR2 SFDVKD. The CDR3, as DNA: TGTGCCACCAGTGATAAAACGCAGGCGTGGCAGCCCCAGCATTTT. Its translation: CATSDKTQAWQPQHF.

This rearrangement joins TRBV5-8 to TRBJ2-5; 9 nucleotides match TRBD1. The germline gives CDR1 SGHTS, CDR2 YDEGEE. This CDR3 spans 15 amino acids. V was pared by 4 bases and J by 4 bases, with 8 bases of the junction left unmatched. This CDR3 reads CASSPITGGAETQYF. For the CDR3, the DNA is TGTGCCAGCAGCCCCATTACAGGGGGCGCAGAGACCCAGTACTTC. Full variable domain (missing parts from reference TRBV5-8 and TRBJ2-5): EAGVTQSPTHLIKTRGQQATLRCSPISGHTSVYWYQQALGLGLQFLLWYDEGEERNRGNFPPRFSGRQFPNYSSELNVNALELEDSALYLCASSPITGGAETQYFGPGTRLLVL.

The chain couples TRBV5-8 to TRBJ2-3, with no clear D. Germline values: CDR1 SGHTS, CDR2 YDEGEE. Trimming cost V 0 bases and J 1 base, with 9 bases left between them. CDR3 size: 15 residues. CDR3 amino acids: CASSLEARGTDTQYF. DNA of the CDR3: TGTGCCAGCAGCTTGGAAGCGAGAGGCACAGATACGCAGTATTTT.

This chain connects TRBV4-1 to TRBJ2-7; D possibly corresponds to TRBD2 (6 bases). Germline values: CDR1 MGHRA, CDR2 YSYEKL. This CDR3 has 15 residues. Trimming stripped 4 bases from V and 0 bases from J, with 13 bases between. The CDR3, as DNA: TGCGCCAGCAGCCCGGATAGCGGTTCCTCCTACGAGCAGTACTTC. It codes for CASSPDSGSSYEQYF.

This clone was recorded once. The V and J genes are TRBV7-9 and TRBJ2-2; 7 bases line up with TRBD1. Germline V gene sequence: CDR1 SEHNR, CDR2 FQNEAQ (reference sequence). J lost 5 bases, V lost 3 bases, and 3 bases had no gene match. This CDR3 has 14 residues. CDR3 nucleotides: TGTGCCAGCAGCTTCGACAGGGTTACCGGGGAGCTGTTTTTT. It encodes CASSFDRVTGELFF.

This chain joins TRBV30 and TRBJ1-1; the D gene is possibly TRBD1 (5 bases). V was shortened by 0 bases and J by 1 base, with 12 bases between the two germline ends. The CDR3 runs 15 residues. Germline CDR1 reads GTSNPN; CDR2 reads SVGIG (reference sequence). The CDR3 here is CAWSVVGAPNTEAFF. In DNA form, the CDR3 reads TGTGCCTGGAGTGTGGTAGGGGCCCCGAACACTGAAGCTTTCTTT.

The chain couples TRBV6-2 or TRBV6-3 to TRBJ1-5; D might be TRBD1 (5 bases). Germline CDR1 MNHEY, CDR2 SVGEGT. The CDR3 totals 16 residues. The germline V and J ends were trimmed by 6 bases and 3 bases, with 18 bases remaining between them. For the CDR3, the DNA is TGTGCCAGCAGCGCTGGACAATTGGGCGCCAATCAGCCCCAGCATTTT. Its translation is CASSAGQLGANQPQHF.